This note documents a single TCR beta chain sequence. What it recognizes is unknown. PCR used 60 Vbeta primers and 13 Jbeta primers. Data came from immunoSEQ multiplex PCR; TCRdb stores just in-frame clones and leaves some out. This table has over 100,000 clones, around 77% appearing once. CDR1 and CDR2 from the germline V gene are SEHNR and FQNEAQ (reference sequence). The CDR3 runs to 17 residues. With 1 base clipped from V and 4 bases from J, the junction kept 5 bases outside the gene matches. The sample is drawn from a study of cytomegalovirus exposure and HLA in healthy donors. Findings and caveats of the study: In a later analysis, the majority of CMV-associated beta chains seemingly showed HLA restriction.

Sequencing was performed on PBMCs. This clonotype was sampled from a male donor in good health and CMV-seropositive. This rearrangement joins TRBV7-9 to TRBJ1-6; 9 bases are shared with TRBD1. CDR3 sequence (DNA): TGTGCCAGCAGCTTAGTTCCCGGGACAGGGTATAATTCACCCCTCCACTTT. This translates into CASSLVPGTGYNSPLHF.